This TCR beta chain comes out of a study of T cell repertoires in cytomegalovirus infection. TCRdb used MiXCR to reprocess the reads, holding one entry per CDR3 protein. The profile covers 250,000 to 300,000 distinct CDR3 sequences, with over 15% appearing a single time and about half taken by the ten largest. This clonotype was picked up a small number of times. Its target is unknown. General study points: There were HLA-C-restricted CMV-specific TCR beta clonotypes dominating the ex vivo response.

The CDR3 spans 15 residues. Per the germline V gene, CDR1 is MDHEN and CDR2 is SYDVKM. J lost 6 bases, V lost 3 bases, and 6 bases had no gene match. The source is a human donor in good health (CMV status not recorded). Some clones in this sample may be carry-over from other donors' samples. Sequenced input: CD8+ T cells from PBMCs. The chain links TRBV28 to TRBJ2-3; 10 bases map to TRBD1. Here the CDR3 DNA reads TGTGCCAGCAGTTTCCGACAGGGGGCAGTTGATACGCAGTATTTT. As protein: CASSFRQGAVDTQYF.